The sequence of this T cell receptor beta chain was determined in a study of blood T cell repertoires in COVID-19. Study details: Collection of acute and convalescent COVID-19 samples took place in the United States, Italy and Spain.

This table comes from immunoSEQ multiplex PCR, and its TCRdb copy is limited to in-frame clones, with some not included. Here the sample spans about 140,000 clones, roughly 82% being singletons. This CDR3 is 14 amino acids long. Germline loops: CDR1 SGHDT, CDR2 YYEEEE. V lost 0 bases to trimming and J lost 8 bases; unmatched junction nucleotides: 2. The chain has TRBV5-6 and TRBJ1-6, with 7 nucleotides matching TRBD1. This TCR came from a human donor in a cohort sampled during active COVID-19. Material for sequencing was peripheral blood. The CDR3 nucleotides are TGTGCCAGCAGCTTGGGCGACAGGGATTCACCCCTCCACTTT. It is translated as CASSLGDRDSPLHF.